One and the same sample provided the 11 T cell receptor beta chains below, sequenced in a study of T cells in Graves' hyperthyroidism and ophthalmopathy. TCR beta CDR3 regions were amplified from RNA. RT-PCR in the first round (using the HTBI primer set) targeted the TCR CDR3. TCRdb redid the calling of the multiplex PCR reads with MiXCR, one entry per CDR3 protein. This table holds roughly 240,000 distinct CDR3 sequences, approximately 25% found once. Material for sequencing was blood. These receptors were obtained from a woman in her thirties or forties with Graves' ophthalmopathy.

This clonotype appeared many times. The rearrangement uses TRBV6-5 and TRBJ2-7; no clear D. Germline CDR1 is MNHEY and CDR2 is SVGAGI. Trimming shortened V by 2 bases and J by 2 bases, and 16 bases separated the two germline ends. The CDR3 spans 16 residues. In nucleotides, the CDR3 is TGTGCCAGCAGTTACAGTGCGGACGGCGGAACCTACGAGCAGTACTTC. This translates into CASSYSADGGTYEQYF.

This clonotype was recorded many times. The rearrangement links TRBV7-2 to TRBJ1-2, with D maybe TRBD1 (6 bases). The CDR3 runs to 15 residues. Trimming cost V 3 bases and J 4 bases, with 15 bases left between them. Germline-derived CDR1 and CDR2 are SGHTA and FQGNSA. CDR3 sequence reads: CASSFAGTKPYGYTF. CDR3 DNA: TGTGCCAGCAGCTTCGCCGGGACAAAGCCCTATGGCTACACCTTC.

This clonotype was recorded at least ten times. This sequence joins TRBV27 and TRBJ2-7; possibly TRBD2 for D (6 bases). V was cut by 2 bases and J by 2 bases, with 10 bases left in between. The CDR3 length is 14 residues. CDR1 is MNHEY, CDR2 SMNVEV, per germline (reference sequence). CDR3 sequence (DNA): TGTGCCAGCAGTTTAGCGGGGATTCCCTACGAGCAGTACTTC. Residues: CASSLAGIPYEQYF.

The chain recombines TRBV27 with TRBJ2-7; D perhaps matches TRBD2 (6 bases). From germline, CDR1 is MNHEY and CDR2 SMNVEV (reference sequence). The CDR3 is made up of 15 amino acids. The V end was cut by 1 base, the J end by 0 bases, with 10 bases between. The CDR3 DNA follows: TGTGCCAGCAGTTTATTGGGGGGTTACTCCTACGAGCAGTACTTC. Its translation is CASSLLGGYSYEQYF.

J is TRBJ2-7 and V is TRBV4-2; D perhaps matches TRBD2 (6 bases). V was trimmed by 0 bases and J by 4 bases, leaving 16 bases between them. Germline V gene sequence: CDR1 LGHNA, CDR2 YNFKEQ. The length of the CDR3 is 16 residues. The CDR3 here is CASSQDGTGAAYEQYF. The CDR3 bases are TGTGCCAGCAGCCAAGATGGGACGGGAGCCGCGTACGAGCAGTACTTC.

This clonotype showed up just a few times. This chain connects TRBV6-1 to TRBJ2-7; TRBD1 matches 8 bases. Germline loops: CDR1 MNHNS, CDR2 SASEGT. After removal of 8 bases from V and 7 bases from J, the junction contained 13 bases not matched to a gene. This CDR3 contains 14 residues. The CDR3 is CASSSSGGVREQYF. The CDR3, as DNA: TGTGCCAGCTCCTCCTCAGGGGGCGTTCGGGAGCAGTACTTC.

The chain uses TRBV12-3 or TRBV12-4 and TRBJ1-6; D ambiguous. The CDR3 consists of 13 residues. The V and J ends lost 2 bases and 8 bases respectively, with 7 bases between them. For the CDR3, the DNA is TGTGCCAGCAGTTTAAGTCTTTATTCACCCCTCCACTTT. Translating it yields CASSLSLYSPLHF.

This clonotype was detected ten times or more. The chain uses TRBV27 and TRBJ1-6; D remains ambiguous. Germline lookup yields CDR1 MNHEY and CDR2 SMNVEV (reference sequence). CDR3 length equals 15 residues. Trimming shortened V by 2 bases and J by 7 bases, and 12 bases separated the two germline ends. The CDR3, as DNA: TGTGCCAGCAGTTTAGAGGTCGGGTGGAATTCACCCCTCCACTTT. Translating gives CASSLEVGWNSPLHF.

Ten or more counts support this clonotype. This chain connects TRBV28 to TRBJ2-2; tentatively, D is TRBD2 (7 bases). Germline V gene sequence: CDR1 MDHEN, CDR2 SYDVKM. The CDR3 contains 13 residues. The ends were cut back, 11 bases at V and 7 bases at J, with 17 bases in the middle. The CDR3 nucleotides read TGTGCCGGGCAGGGGCGGGAGAGCGGGGAGCTGTTTTTT. Amino acid sequence: CAGQGRESGELFF.

In this sample, this clonotype turned up many times. This chain uses TRBV4-1 with TRBJ2-7; D not certain. Per the germline V gene, CDR1 is MGHRA and CDR2 is YSYEKL. The CDR3 is made up of 17 amino acids. V was pared by 0 bases and J by 0 bases, with 15 bases between. The CDR3 DNA is TGCGCCAGCAGCCAAGATCAGCCCCTCTCCTACTCCTACGAGCAGTACTTC. Amino acid sequence: CASSQDQPLSYSYEQYF.

V gene TRBV2 combines with J gene TRBJ1-1, with D unresolved. The V and J ends lost 6 bases and 4 bases respectively, with 15 bases between them. This CDR3 comprises 14 residues. CDR1 SNHLY and CDR2 FYNNEI come from the germline V gene. CDR3 coding DNA: TGTGCCAGCAGCTCCGAAGGAGAGAGCACTGAAGCTTTCTTT. It is translated as CASSSEGESTEAFF.